This T cell receptor beta chain was profiled in a study of technical replicates of blood from a few donors. Germline V gives CDR1 MNHEY, CDR2 SMNVEV (reference sequence). V lost 2 bases and J lost 0, with 8 bases in between. This CDR3 comprises 14 residues. Data came from immunoSEQ multiplex PCR; TCRdb stores just in-frame clones and leaves some out. The sample contains approximately 75,000 clones, 95% to 97% of which appear only once. The sequence derives from a human donor in good health. J is TRBJ2-7 and V is TRBV27; no firm D call. The sequenced sample was T cells isolated from PBMCs. The CDR3 region has the DNA TGTGCCAGCAGTTTAGAAAGCCACTCCTACGAGCAGTACTTC. Amino acid sequence: CASSLESHSYEQYF.